A single sample is the source of the 17 T cell receptor beta chains below, sequenced in a study of blood T cell repertoires in COVID-19. Clones were read by immunoSEQ multiplex PCR, and TCRdb kept only the in-frame ones, dropping some. This table holds 300,000 to 500,000 clones, roughly 90% found once. The sample comprised PBMCs or T cells enriched from blood (not recorded which). The receptors originated from a woman aged 25 to 39 with acute COVID-19.

V usage is TRBV6-5 and J usage is TRBJ1-2; 8 bases match TRBD1. This CDR3 contains 16 residues. V gave up 2 bases and J gave up 4 bases; unmatched junction bases: 9. The germline CDR1 and CDR2 sequences are MNHEY and SVGAGI. CDR3 region: CASSYEAQGAVYGYTF. The CDR3 region has the DNA TGTGCCAGCAGTTACGAGGCCCAGGGGGCCGTCTATGGCTACACCTTC.

This clone occurred once. The V call is TRBV5-1, the J call TRBJ2-2; a weak D match, TRBD1 (5 bases). The germline CDR1 and CDR2 sequences are SGHRS and YFSETQ. The CDR3 sequence is 16 residues long. V was trimmed by 5 bases and J by 1 base, leaving 15 bases between them. Here the CDR3 reads CASSLPLTGNTGELFF. CDR3 in DNA: TGCGCCAGCAGTTTACCCCTTACAGGGAACACCGGGGAGCTGTTTTTT.

This chain joins TRBV2 and TRBJ2-1; 8 bases fit TRBD1. Per the germline V gene, CDR1 is SNHLY and CDR2 is FYNNEI. This CDR3 contains 13 residues. V lost 8 bases, J lost 3 bases, and 3 bases stayed unmatched. Here the CDR3 DNA reads TGTGCCAGCGGACAGGGCCTCTACAATGAGCAGTTCTTC. It yields the protein CASGQGLYNEQFF.

This clone appeared once. The chain is built from TRBV24-1 and TRBJ2-7, with D tentatively TRBD1 (5 bases). This CDR3 has 16 amino acids. V shed 0 bases and J shed 2 bases, with 13 bases lying between them. The germline gives CDR1 KGHDR, CDR2 SFDVKD. CDR3 residues: CATSDLQIGQTYEQYF. The CDR3 DNA is TGTGCCACCAGTGATTTGCAAATCGGACAAACCTACGAGCAGTACTTC.

V is TRBV20-1 and J is TRBJ1-1; 7 nucleotides match TRBD1. Trimming at V came to 3 bases and at J to 4 bases, leaving 5 bases not matched to a gene. From germline, CDR1 is DFQATT and CDR2 SNEGSKA (reference sequence). The length of the CDR3 is 13 residues. CDR3 sequence (DNA): TGCAGTGCTAGTGCTCCAGGGGGCACTGAAGCTTTCTTT. Its translation: CSASAPGGTEAFF.

This chain's CDR3 is CASSFGAATNEKLFF. CDR3 DNA sequence: TGCGCCAGCAGCTTTGGGGCAGCAACTAATGAAAAACTGTTTTTT. This chain uses TRBV5-1 with TRBJ1-4; D may be TRBD1 (5 bases). Trimming took off 2 bases at V and 0 bases at J, with 8 bases between the two ends. The CDR3 totals 15 residues. Germline CDR1 SGHRS, CDR2 YFSETQ. The full variable domain, in which reference TRBV5-1 and TRBJ1-4 provide the parts outside the CDR3, is KAGVTQTPRYLIKTRGQQVTLSCSPISGHRSVSWYQQTPGQGLQFLFEYFSETQRNKGNFPGRFSGRQFSNSRSEMNVSTLELGDSALYLCASSFGAATNEKLFFGSGTQLSVL.

The V call is TRBV4-1, the J call TRBJ2-7; D possibly corresponds to TRBD2 (6 bases). The CDR3 is 17 amino acids. Looked up from germline, CDR1 is MGHRA and CDR2 is YSYEKL. V shed 4 bases and J shed 5 bases, with 24 bases lying between them. CDR3 coding DNA: TGCGCCAGCAGCCCTCAACCCCTAGCGATCAGAGAAGACGAGCAGTACTTC. It specifies CASSPQPLAIREDEQYF.

This clone was seen once. The rearrangement links TRBV6-6 to TRBJ1-3; D uncertain. The V gene lost 6 bases and the J gene lost 6 bases, with 9 bases spanning the gap. The CDR3 runs to 12 residues. Looked up from germline, CDR1 is MNHNY and CDR2 is SVGAGI (reference sequence). CDR3 sequence reads: CASSERVNTIYF. DNA of the CDR3: TGTGCCAGCAGCGAGAGGGTAAACACCATATATTTT.

This chain uses TRBV21-1 with TRBJ2-3; no check of the table's D call, TRBD2, against the DNA was made. TRBV21-1 is labeled a pseudogene. The CDR3 has 18 residues. CDR3 sequence (DNA): TGTGCCAGCAGCAAAGCGGGTAGTAGCGGGGTGAGCACAGATACGCAGTATTTT. Its protein is CASSKAGSSGVSTDTQYF.

The chain is built from TRBV9 and TRBJ2-5; 10 bases are a match to TRBD1. Looked up from germline, CDR1 is SGDLS and CDR2 is YYNGEE. The J segment lost 2 bases and the V segment lost 2 bases, leaving 3 bases of the junction unmatched. CDR3 size: 15 residues. Here the CDR3 reads CASSVRDRGQETQYF. DNA of the CDR3: TGTGCCAGCAGCGTCCGGGACAGGGGTCAAGAGACCCAGTACTTC. Supplemented by reference TRBV9 and TRBJ2-5, the full variable domain reads DSGVTQTPKHLITATGQRVTLRCSPRSGDLSVYWYQQSLDQGLQFLIQYYNGEERAKGNILERFSAQQFPDLHSELNLSSLELGDSALYFCASSVRDRGQETQYFGPGTRLLVL.

The chain uses TRBV12-3 or TRBV12-4 and TRBJ1-5, with 9 bases lining up with TRBD1. V lost 6 bases to trimming and J lost 5 bases; unmatched junction nucleotides: 2. This CDR3 is built from 13 residues. The CDR3 here is CASSWDRDQPQHF. For the CDR3, the DNA is TGTGCCAGCAGCTGGGACAGGGATCAGCCCCAGCATTTT.

The chain is built from TRBV4-1 and TRBJ2-3; D perhaps matches TRBD2 (5 bases). Per germline, CDR1 MGHRA and CDR2 YSYEKL. V lost 1 base, J lost 6 bases, and 11 bases lay in between. There are 14 residues in the CDR3. The CDR3 DNA reads TGCGCCAGCAGCCAAGTGGCGAGGGCGGATACGCAGTATTTT. It is translated as CASSQVARADTQYF.

The CDR3 sequence: CASSLGGGDSGELFF. The CDR3 DNA follows: TGCGCCAGCAGCTTGGGAGGGGGCGACAGCGGGGAGCTGTTTTTT. The rearrangement uses TRBV5-1 and TRBJ2-2; TRBD1 matches at 7 bases. This CDR3 spans 15 amino acids. Germline lookup yields CDR1 SGHRS and CDR2 YFSETQ. The ends lost 0 bases at V and 7 bases at J; junction bases unmatched: 6.

The genes are TRBV11-2 and TRBJ1-1; TRBD1 matches 9 bases. V gave up 5 bases and J gave up 7 bases; unmatched junction bases: 8. The CDR3 loop spans 14 amino acids. Germline loops: CDR1 SGHAT, CDR2 FQNNGV. The CDR3 region has the DNA TGTGCCAGCAGCGAGACAGGGGGTAGAGTTGAAGCTTTCTTT. Its translation is CASSETGGRVEAFF.

This chain joins TRBV7-2 and TRBJ1-2; 12 bases fit TRBD1. CDR3 size: 16 residues. CDR1 is SGHTA, CDR2 FQGNSA, per germline. Germline trimming cut 1 base from V and 7 bases from J; bases unmatched to any gene: 7. CDR3 sequence reads: CASSLVGTGGRSGYTF. The CDR3 DNA is TGTGCCAGCAGCTTAGTAGGGACAGGGGGCCGTAGTGGCTACACCTTC.

The chain couples TRBV25-1 to TRBJ1-4; tentatively, D is TRBD1 (6 bases). CDR3 length: 13 amino acids. Germline V gene sequence: CDR1 MGHDK, CDR2 SYGVNS. Trimming pared 4 bases from V and 10 bases from J, leaving 13 bases between. CDR3: CASSVAGAAKLFF. CDR3 bases: TGTGCCAGCAGTGTCGCAGGGGCGGCAAAACTGTTTTTT.

The V call is TRBV24-1, the J call TRBJ2-1, with 9 bases lining up with TRBD1. Germline V gene lookup returns CDR1 KGHDR and CDR2 SFDVKD. CDR3 length equals 14 residues. Trimming cost V 5 bases and J 8 bases; bases outside gene matches: 6. DNA for the CDR3: TGTGCCACCAGTGCACAGGGGGCTCTACATGAGCAGTTCTTC. It yields the protein CATSAQGALHEQFF.